This T cell receptor (beta chain) was found in a study of cytomegalovirus exposure and HLA in healthy donors (TCRdb year 2017). For the wider study: In an earlier analysis of under 750 of the donors, about 270 Gb of sequence data and 90 million to 120 million unique TCR beta sequences from 150 million to 200 million T cells were reported. An early release covering approximately 600 HLA-typed donors comprised 250 to 350 gigabases of sequencing data and roughly 85 million unique TCR sequences. Of the roughly 430 genotyped donors, about 80% fell in the genetic ancestry cluster associated with self-reported Caucasian donors. The aim of the study was to test whether cataloging public T cell receptors could identify signatures of past pathogen exposure. The study profiled the T cell repertoires of under 700 subjects by immunosequencing and related them to cytomegalovirus serostatus. Along with the roughly 610-subject first cohort, a separate validation cohort of around 120 different subjects was used. To predict cytomegalovirus infection status, the study combined high-throughput TCR immunosequencing, statistical association of individual TCRs with disease status, and machine learning. A later analysis re-analyzed previously published TCR beta repertoires from about 600 donors and added high-resolution HLA genotyping to study TCR occurrence patterns. Rather than drawing on any new phenotypic data, the later analysis identified candidate immune exposures from TCR beta sequences and the way those sequences occurred across donors. In an earlier analysis of more than 550 of the donors, high-throughput TCR beta sequencing was used to judge whether each TCR beta V gene segment behaved as functional or pseudogenic. Donor age, sex, ethnicity and CMV serostatus were compiled alongside the repertoire data. A later genetic analysis took genome-wide SNP genotypes for about 55% of the 666 donors and used that subset as a discovery cohort. All discovery cohort repertoires had been generated on a single sequencing platform. HLA typing covered class I and class II loci at four-digit resolution. The number of donors typed differed by locus, with 629-630 for A, B, C, DRB1 and DQB1, roughly 520 for DQA1, nearly 610 for DPA1, and some 450 for DPB1. Because of strong linkage in the cohort, roughly five DR-DQ haplotypes were treated as single units for association and clustering. Among some 410 genotyped donors of the cohort, an average of approximately 240,000 unique TCR beta nucleotide sequences were sequenced per donor, 15% to 20% of them non-productive.

The cohort comprised more than 550 healthy bone marrow donors. At the time of sampling, all cohort members were nominally healthy, though unrecorded immune exposures were likely present. The donor was CMV seronegative and belonged to the group of roughly 330 seronegative cohort members. Each donor provided a peripheral blood sample, and peripheral blood mononuclear cells were used for TCR beta sequencing. Genomic DNA was extracted from the blood cell samples with the Qiagen DNeasy Blood Extraction Kit. Spanning cysteine to phenylalanine, the CDR3 consists of 16 amino acids. CDR3 DNA is the only sequence kept; it has 48 bases, read in frame from the first base. Trimming takes 3 bases off V and 4 bases off J; junction bases not matched to a gene: 7. The germline V gene supplies CDR1 SGDLS and CDR2 YYNGEE. The library was made by the immunoSEQ multiplex PCR assay. For the multiplex PCR, a mixture combining 60 forward primers for TCR Vbeta segments and 13 reverse primers for TCR Jbeta segments was used. The CDR3 region of rearranged TCR beta genes was amplified from genomic DNA by a multiplex PCR assay. The amplified TCR beta libraries were sequenced on the Illumina HiSeq System as 87-base-pair reads. As for the authors' bioinformatics: A later analysis tallied 80 million to 95 million unique TCR beta chains across the 550 to 850 repertoires, and approximately 9.9 million of those chains were shared by two or more donors. To remove PCR and sequencing errors, raw reads were error-corrected and collapsed into unique sequences using a nearest-neighbor algorithm that merged closely related sequences. Alignment of CDR3 sequences to IMGT reference sequences was used to assign V, D and J gene segments. For a sequence to be retained, at least a six-nucleotide match to both a V gene segment and a J gene segment was required. Rearrangements were classified as productive when the CDR3 lacked stop codons and remained in frame with V and J, and all other rearrangements were classified as non-productive. CDR3 was defined by IMGT convention, running from the second conserved V-encoded cysteine to the conserved J-encoded phenylalanine. The earlier analysis of 450 to 750 of the donors excluded any sequence lacking an unambiguous match to a single V gene segment. In an earlier analysis of approximately 500 of the donors, a V segment was called functional when productive rearrangements were above 56.7%, and segregating when the standard deviation between donors exceeded 5%. A statistical classification framework was developed to diagnose cytomegalovirus status using the catalog of TCR beta chain sequences. V and J gene assignment, in a later analysis, came from comparing TCR nucleotide sequences with IMGT/GENE-DB human TR gene sequences. In a later analysis, CDR3 sequences and most-parsimonious VDJ recombination scenarios were assigned using the TCRdist pipeline. In a later analysis, every TCR beta chain was defined by the combination of its CDR3 amino acid sequence and its V-gene family, and reads without a unique V-gene family were dropped. As a way to deal with suspected cross-contamination and a sequencing artifact, a later analysis dropped 640 or so nucleotide sequences that were highly shared and had low generation probability. In a later analysis, a clonal expansion index for each public chain was calculated from normalized within-repertoire ranks of inferred template counts. In a later analysis, generation probabilities were computed using a VDJ recombination model fitted to out-of-frame rearrangements, and the results were checked against IGoR. Hypergeometric tests were used in a later analysis to score TCR-TCR, TCR-HLA and TCR-CMV co-occurrence, with a repertoire-size bias correction applied to the TCR pairs. A later analysis estimated false discovery rates by permuting HLA or CMV assignments 20 times. In a later analysis, co-occurring TCRs were grouped using DBSCAN, and TCRdist sequence similarity was added for clustering within HLA-allele-positive subsets. Repertoires with fewer than 30,000 or more than 120,000 public chains, plus five repertoires with anomalous nucleotide sharing, were excluded from co-occurrence clustering. TCRdb provides this immuneACCESS table in a form limited to in-frame rearrangements. Some clones are lacking; in checked studies, under half of them reflect an unresolved V gene, and why the rest are absent is not known. That table is the source of V, J and clone size, and D and trimming were worked out from the DNA. Recorded for this sample are about 120,000 clones; roughly 80% of them occurred a single time. The ten largest clones capture 2.1% of the sample.

Overall study results and their limits: Presence/absence analyses assumed roughly uniform sequencing depth across donors, an assumption that may not hold. Three of the identified cytomegalovirus-associated TCR beta chains were confirmed in vitro to be specific for cytomegalovirus antigens. In an earlier analysis of approximately 600 of the donors, most TCR beta V segments were observed in productive rearrangements about 87% or about 30% of the time, broadly matching IMGT annotations. Compared with the roughly 600-donor mean, donors in an Asian-associated ancestry cluster had fewer N-insertions in productive TCRs, according to a later genetic analysis. A cluster of highly shared sequence variants was judged likely to represent a technical artifact of the sequencing pipeline. A further reported finding was that TCR beta sequences accurately predicted the HLA-A and HLA-B alleles for most subjects in the first cohort. In a later analysis, TCR association rates were found to vary across HLA loci, with the most associated TCRs seen for DRB1 alleles and the fewest for HLA-C alleles. Some IMGT-functional V segments, including TRBV6-2 and TRBV6-3, could not be distinguished by the 87-base-pair reads and were therefore excluded. A later analysis found that most CMV-associated TCR beta chains appeared HLA-restricted, with HLA associations seemingly driven largely by CMV exposure. While some public TCRs were present in many individuals, most TCR sequences turned up only very rarely across donors. Because counts were too low, more than 15 rarely observed V segments, including chromosome 9 orphons, were left out of the earlier analysis of 587 of the donors. Cytomegalovirus status was reported to be diagnosed by the classifier with high specificity and sensitivity in both the original and validation cohorts. In a later analysis, HLA-associated TCR beta chains showed more clonal expansion and lower generation probabilities than non-associated chains that were equally common. For the cohort, immune exposure information was limited to CMV serostatus. Because some donors lacked HLA typing at each locus, the association tests relied only on the typed subset. Specific HLA alleles were associated with 16,951 TCR beta sequences at a false discovery rate of 0.05 in a later analysis. The study gave a list of about 150 TCR beta chains associated with cytomegalovirus. In this cohort, only TCR beta chains were sequenced, and detectable features were limited by the absence of alpha or paired-chain data. In a later genetic analysis, a missense DCLRE1C variant was associated with V-gene and J-gene trimming of TCR beta chains, and the association was replicated in an independent cohort. Correlated functional status among segregating V segments might reflect linkage disequilibrium, but an unknown experimental factor could not be ruled out. When HLA alleles, especially DR and DQ, strongly co-occurred, attributing TCR associations to individual alleles was difficult. The authors suggested that the approach could potentially be extended to other disease states and immunological phenotypes. A later analysis reported that several top co-occurrence clusters appeared linked to parvovirus B19, influenza, CMV and Epstein-Barr virus.

Only a few counts were recorded for this clone. The antigen this receptor binds is unknown. Base qualities are not recorded, but no much larger clone differs from it by a single base. The chain is assembled from TRBV9 and TRBJ2-2; TRBD1 matches 9 bases in the middle. The sequence was collected from a man aged 25 to 40 in good health and CMV-seronegative. Sequencing used PBMCs. The CDR3: CASSAQGAGSTGELFF. The DNA reads TGTGCCAGCAGCGCACAGGGGGCTGGGAGCACCGGGGAGCTGTTTTTT. Extended through the reference TRBV9 and TRBJ2-2 proteins, this CDR3 yields the full variable domain: DSGVTQTPKHLITATGQRVTLRCSPRSGDLSVYWYQQSLDQGLQFLIQYYNGEERAKGNILERFSAQQFPDLHSELNLSSLELGDSALYFCASSAQGAGSTGELFFGEGSRLTVL.